This entry describes one TCR beta chain. The data stem from a study of beta chain features in type 1 diabetes. Since all of the isolated RNA was reverse transcribed, expressed TCRB transcripts were what got sequenced. Data came from immunoSEQ multiplex PCR; TCRdb stores just in-frame clones and leaves some out. Of roughly 500,000 clones in the sample, about 30% were seen once. Sequenced: naive CD4+ T cells from blood. This clonotype was sampled from a man between 18 and 35 years old in good health.

As DNA, the CDR3 is TGTGCCAGCAGCCAAGAGCATAGTGAAGCTTTCTTT. Its protein product is CASSQEHSEAFF. The chain employs TRBV4-2 and TRBJ1-1; D ambiguous. This CDR3 contains 12 residues. Germline loops: CDR1 LGHNA, CDR2 YNFKEQ. Trimming stripped 0 bases from V and 7 bases from J, with 6 bases between.